This T cell receptor (beta chain) came from a study of cytomegalovirus exposure and HLA in healthy donors (dated by TCRdb to 2017 to 2019). Study-level background: An earlier analysis of about 530 of the donors reported about 300 Gb of sequence data and 90 million to 120 million unique TCR beta sequences obtained from 150 million to 200 million T cells. About 300 gigabases of sequencing data and approximately 85 million unique TCR sequences were included in an early release covering 550 to 800 HLA-typed donors. Among the roughly 390 genotyped donors, around 81% belonged to the genetic ancestry cluster associated with self-reported Caucasian donors. The study was designed to test whether signatures of past pathogen exposure could be identified by cataloging public T cell receptors. Using immunosequencing, the study profiled T cell repertoires from around 670 subjects and related those repertoires to cytomegalovirus serostatus. Besides the first cohort of some 670 subjects, a separate validation cohort made up of over a hundred different subjects was used. The study combined high-throughput TCR immunosequencing, statistical association of individual TCRs with disease status, and machine learning to predict cytomegalovirus infection status. In a later analysis, previously published TCR beta repertoires from several hundred donors were re-analyzed and high-resolution HLA genotyping was added so that TCR occurrence patterns could be studied. Rather than drawing on any new phenotypic data, the later analysis identified candidate immune exposures from TCR beta sequences and the way those sequences occurred across donors. In an earlier analysis of roughly 600 of the donors, high-throughput TCR beta sequencing was used to judge whether each TCR beta V gene segment behaved as functional or pseudogenic. Donor age, sex, ethnicity and CMV serostatus were compiled alongside the repertoire data. A later genetic analysis took genome-wide SNP genotypes for about 55% of the roughly 700 donors and used that subset as a discovery cohort. Every discovery cohort repertoire had been produced on one sequencing platform. Class I and class II HLA loci were covered by the typing at four-digit resolution. The number of typed donors differed by locus: roughly 620-630 for A, B, C, DRB1 and DQB1; approximately 520 for DQA1; approximately 610 for DPA1; and approximately 450 for DPB1. Five DR-DQ haplotypes were handled as single units for association and clustering, since linkage in the cohort was strong. Across 398 genotyped donors of the cohort, an average of roughly 200,000 unique TCR beta nucleotide sequences per donor were sequenced, and roughly 18% of those sequences were non-productive.

Library prep was done by the immunoSEQ multiplex PCR assay. A mixture of 60 forward primers for TCR Vbeta segments and 13 reverse primers for TCR Jbeta segments was used in the multiplex PCR. A multiplex PCR assay on genomic DNA amplified the CDR3 region of rearranged TCR beta genes. The amplified TCR beta libraries were sequenced on the Illumina HiSeq System as 87-base-pair reads. In the source study's methods: Across the 666 repertoires, a later analysis counted approximately 75 million unique TCR beta chains, approximately 12 million of which were shared by at least two donors. To remove PCR and sequencing errors, raw reads were error-corrected and collapsed into unique sequences using a nearest-neighbor algorithm that merged closely related sequences. To assign V, D and J gene segments, CDR3 sequences were aligned to IMGT reference sequences. For a sequence to be retained, a match of at least six nucleotides to both a V gene segment and a J gene segment was required. A rearrangement counted as productive if the CDR3 had no stop codons and remained in frame with V and J, and every other rearrangement counted as non-productive. Following IMGT convention, CDR3 was defined as the stretch from the second conserved V-encoded cysteine to the conserved J-encoded phenylalanine. Sequences without an unambiguous match to a single V gene segment were excluded from the earlier analysis of 500 to 700 of the donors. An earlier analysis of fewer than 750 of the donors called V segments functional above 56.7% productive rearrangements and segregating when the between-donor standard deviation exceeded 5%. A statistical classification framework was built for diagnosing cytomegalovirus status from the catalog of TCR beta chain sequences. V and J gene assignment, in a later analysis, came from comparing TCR nucleotide sequences with IMGT/GENE-DB human TR gene sequences. Using the TCRdist pipeline, a later analysis assigned CDR3 sequences along with most-parsimonious VDJ recombination scenarios. A later analysis defined each TCR beta chain by its CDR3 amino acid sequence plus V-gene family, and excluded reads lacking a unique V-gene family. As a way to deal with suspected cross-contamination and a sequencing artifact, a later analysis dropped 450 to 600 nucleotide sequences that were highly shared and had low generation probability. In a later analysis, a clonal expansion index for each public chain was calculated from normalized within-repertoire ranks of inferred template counts. In a later analysis, generation probabilities were computed using a VDJ recombination model fitted to out-of-frame rearrangements, and the results were checked against IGoR. In a later analysis, hypergeometric tests were used to score TCR-TCR, TCR-HLA and TCR-CMV co-occurrence, with a repertoire-size bias correction applied to TCR pairs. A later analysis estimated false discovery rates by permuting HLA or CMV assignments 20 times. In a later analysis, co-occurring TCRs were grouped using DBSCAN, with TCRdist sequence similarity added in when clustering inside HLA-allele-positive subsets. Repertoires with fewer than 30,000 or more than 120,000 public chains were left out of co-occurrence clustering, as were five repertoires with anomalous nucleotide sharing. This is the immuneACCESS table as TCRdb keeps it, with only in-frame sequences that have V and J called. A part of the clones is gone; compared with another copy, unresolved V genes explain less than half, and the rest is unexplained. The V and J calls and the clone size are those of that table, but D and trimming were determined from the DNA. This sample gives over 200,000 clones in total; 77% of them show up just once. The ten largest make up less than 3.5% of the sample.

Regarding this clone: Which antigen it targets is not known. No much larger clone exists at a distance of one base, and base qualities are not known.

CDR1 and CDR2 are drawn from the germline V gene: MNHEY, SVGAGI. The CDR3 goes from the cysteine to the phenylalanine over 12 residues. The DNA shown is the 36-base CDR3, in frame from base 1. V gives up 6 bases and J gives up 0 bases, and the segment between their germline ends measures 5 bases. The cohort comprised approximately 700 healthy bone marrow donors. At the time of sampling, all cohort members were nominally healthy, though unrecorded immune exposures were likely present. The donor tested CMV seropositive and was one of the 289 seropositive cohort members. Every donor gave a peripheral blood sample, and the peripheral blood mononuclear cells from that sample were used for TCR beta sequencing. Genomic DNA was extracted from the blood cell samples with the Qiagen DNeasy Blood Extraction Kit. Beyond this particular receptor, the publication reports: Because counts were too low, about 18 rarely observed V segments, including chromosome 9 orphons, were excluded from the earlier analysis of fewer than 650 of the donors. Immune exposure information for the cohort was limited to CMV serostatus. Three of the identified cytomegalovirus-associated TCR beta chains were confirmed in vitro to be specific for cytomegalovirus antigens. In a later analysis, the rate of TCR association differed among HLA loci, with DRB1 alleles having the most associated TCRs and HLA-C alleles having the fewest. The cohort was sequenced for TCR beta chains only, and without alpha or paired-chain data the features that could be detected were limited. In the study, 150 to 200 TCR beta chains were listed as associated with cytomegalovirus. A further reported finding was that TCR beta sequences accurately predicted the HLA-A and HLA-B alleles for most subjects in the first cohort. A cluster of highly shared sequence variants was judged likely to be a technical artifact of the sequencing pipeline. According to a later genetic analysis, donors in an Asian-associated ancestry cluster had fewer N-insertions in productive TCRs than the roughly 660-donor mean. The classifier was reported to diagnose cytomegalovirus status with high specificity and sensitivity in both the original and validation cohorts. When HLA alleles, especially DR and DQ, strongly co-occurred, TCR associations were difficult to assign to individual alleles. In an earlier analysis of some 550 of the donors, most TCR beta V segments were observed in productive rearrangements about 87% or about 30% of the time, broadly matching IMGT annotations. A later analysis reported that several top co-occurrence clusters appeared linked to parvovirus B19, influenza, CMV and Epstein-Barr virus. Linkage disequilibrium might explain the correlated functional status among segregating V segments, but an unknown experimental factor could not be excluded. Compared with equally common non-associated chains, HLA-associated TCR beta chains in a later analysis were more clonally expanded and had lower generation probabilities. Because HLA typing was missing for some donors at each locus, association tests included only the typed subset. The authors suggested that the approach could potentially be extended to other disease states and immunological phenotypes. The presence/absence analyses assumed that sequencing depth was roughly uniform across donors, and that assumption may not be true. While some public TCRs were present in many individuals, most TCR sequences turned up only very rarely across donors. A later analysis associated 15,000 or so TCR beta sequences with specific HLA alleles at a false discovery rate of 0.05. Because the 87-base-pair reads could not distinguish some IMGT-functional V segments, including TRBV6-2 and TRBV6-3, those segments were excluded. In a later genetic analysis, a missense DCLRE1C variant was associated with V-gene and J-gene trimming of TCR beta chains, and the association was replicated in an independent cohort. A later analysis found that most CMV-associated TCR beta chains appeared HLA-restricted, with HLA associations seemingly driven largely by CMV exposure.

The clonotype was recovered from a woman aged 60 to 75 in good health and CMV-seropositive. Sequencing input: PBMCs. This chain joins TRBV6-5 to TRBJ1-1; TRBD1 is possibly the D segment (5 matching bases). CDR3 loop: CASRTVNTEAFF. The DNA sequence follows: TGTGCCAGCAGGACAGTGAACACTGAAGCTTTCTTT.